This T cell receptor (beta chain) came from a study of CD8 T cells in Susac syndrome (dated by TCRdb to the late 2010s). Some background on the complete study: Among the Susac syndrome patients who were sequenced, clinically active disease was present in about six and clinical remission was observed in eight or nine. Susac syndrome patients were therapy-naive, on corticosteroids (some also receiving IVIg), or on IVIg alone at blood withdrawal. Whether CD8+ T cell activation and differentiation in Susac syndrome was antigen driven was tested using repertoire sequencing.

At the junction V is shortened by 3 bases and J by 0 bases, with 14 bases in between. Taken from the germline V gene (reference sequence), the CDR1 and CDR2 loops are GTSNPN and SVGIG. Including the terminal cysteine and phenylalanine, the CDR3 comprises 15 residues. Solely the CDR3 DNA is kept, with 45 bases framed from the first base. What the authors observed across the whole study: In patients with Susac syndrome, the CD4+ T cell repertoire showed no detectable clonal expansion. The number of individuals in the TCR sequencing and HLA analysis was recognized as being relatively small.

Peripheral blood CD8+ and CD4+ T cells from healthy donors, Susac syndrome patients and multiple sclerosis patients were profiled using high-throughput TCR beta sequencing. The Susac syndrome patients fulfilled recently defined diagnostic criteria for definite or probable disease. Bulk CD8+ and CD4+ T cells were purified by magnetic negative isolation, whereas CD8+ TEMRA cells were enriched by FACS. Blood was collected in EDTA tubes and processed within 24 hours, with PBMCs isolated through density gradient centrifugation. PBMCs intended for TCR sequencing were frozen in liquid nitrogen and were later thawed in a 37 degrees C water bath. Purity of sorted or isolated CD4+, CD8+ and CD8+ TEMRA cells was at least 90%. RNA was extracted using the RNeasy kit, and roughly 0.45 to 1 microgram was reverse transcribed with random hexamers. TCR beta CDR3 regions were amplified with the immunoSEQ multiplex PCR assay covering 54 Vbeta and 13 Jbeta segments. PCR amplification bias was corrected using a synthetic template baseline for primer optimization and computational correction. The authors processed their data as follows. Reads were annotated to V, D and J genes per IMGT and analyzed with immunoSEQ Analyzer, keeping only productive sequences. Clonality was computed as one minus Shannon entropy normalized by log2 of the number of productive unique sequences. Public and private clones were assessed among the 100 most prevalent clones of each patient and control. A clone was defined as Susac-specific if it was absent from the healthy and MS cohorts, from more than 850 published viral clones and from other ImmuneACCESS disease sequences. The raw public data were reprocessed by TCRdb itself: fastp quality trimming at Q25, MiXCR clonotype calling, in-frame beta chains only. All rows with the same CDR3 protein become a single entry with the most common DNA and genes. V and J calls and clone size were set by TCRdb, not the authors. The sample contains about 210,000 distinct CDR3 sequences, 94% of them found a single time. The ten largest clonotypes hold 0.15% of the sample.

Points on this clonotype: Its specific antigen is unknown. The sample holds no much larger clone one base away, and base qualities are not on file.

Sequencing was done on a sample of CD4+ T cells from PBMCs. This sequence uses TRBV30 and TRBJ1-2, with a tentative D gene TRBD1 over 5 matching bases. This clonotype was obtained from a human donor with Susac syndrome. The CDR3 in this case is CAWSSAGMANYGYTF. The DNA sequence is given as TGTGCCTGGAGCTCCGCAGGGATGGCTAACTATGGCTACACCTTC.